This record covers a single T cell receptor (beta chain). Its target is not known. It may be a read error: a sequence one base away is much more abundant. The CDR3 ends on some other residue instead of the conserved phenylalanine or tryptophan, so this is likely a read error. The CDR3 sequence is 15 residues long. CDR1 is MDHEN and CDR2 is SYDVKM in the germline V gene. J was trimmed by 3 bases and V by 7 bases; bases with no gene match: 9. A sample of blood taken at first hyperthyroidism diagnosis preceded any ophthalmopathy symptoms. The data originate from a study of T cells in Graves' hyperthyroidism and ophthalmopathy. Study-level information: Pretreatment peripheral blood was obtained at initial diagnosis. General study findings and limits: A median 6.5 months before onset, the model predicted ophthalmopathy. Most thyroid clonotypes expanded above 0.001 appeared in blood too.

The TCR beta CDR3 regions underwent amplification using RNA transcripts as the source. During a first-round RT-PCR of the TCR CDR3, the HTBI primer set was used. TCRdb reprocessed the multiplex PCR reads with MiXCR, giving one entry per CDR3 protein. The data show 250,000 to 300,000 distinct CDR3 sequences, 10% to 15% seen once. This TCR was sampled from a woman in her thirties with Graves' hyperthyroidism that later progressed to Graves' ophthalmopathy. V usage is TRBV28 and J usage is TRBJ2-7; 10 bases match TRBD2. The sequencing input was blood. The CDR3 DNA is TGTGCCAGCACCTCTGGGACTAGCGTGAGCTACGAGCAGTACCTC. It encodes CASTSGTSVSYEQYL.